This TCR beta chain was recovered during a study of blood T cell repertoires in COVID-19. About the research overall: In each case, the material was cDNA or gDNA derived from T cells, B-cell-depleted T cells, or PBMCs.

The V end lost 2 bases, the J end lost 3 bases, and 11 bases lay between the germline ends. The CDR3 spans 15 residues. CDR1 MGHRA and CDR2 YSYEKL come from the germline V gene. Sequenced by immunoSEQ multiplex PCR; TCRdb stores in-frame clones only, minus some. Of just over 95,000 clones listed, about 86% were seen once; the top ten hold around 4.4%. This clonotype originated in a man in his fifties or sixties with acute or convalescent COVID-19. The chain is built from TRBV4-1 and TRBJ1-3, with D uncertain. The sample consisted of peripheral blood. The CDR3 here is CASSQRITSGNTIYF. CDR3 coding DNA: TGCGCCAGCAGCCAAAGAATAACAAGTGGAAACACCATATATTTT.